Listed here is a single T cell receptor (beta chain). What it binds is not known. These data come from a study of OX40 agonist ivuxolimab in advanced cancers. Study-level information: Patients received ivuxolimab, an agonistic anti-OX40 (CD134) antibody. Cohort: more than 75% men, mean age around 61, aged about 23 to 80. Findings and caveats of the study: Blood T cells, both CD4+ and CD8+, expanded clonally by week 6 at 0.1 to 3.0 mg/kg.

V lost 1 base to trimming and J lost 8 bases, with 14 bases between them. From germline, CDR1 is LGHNA and CDR2 YSLEER. The CDR3 has 15 residues. Sequenced by immunoSEQ multiplex PCR; TCRdb stores in-frame clones only, minus some. The sample lists about 52,000 clones; approximately 80% were seen once. This chain connects TRBV4-3 to TRBJ1-4; D gene uncertain. Here the sequenced sample was CD4+ or CD8+ T cells sorted from blood, taken in a trial of the OX40 agonist ivuxolimab. This TCR was sampled from an adult with an advanced solid tumor such as melanoma, head and neck, liver or kidney cancer. CDR3 protein: CASSQGVGAREKLFF. The CDR3 bases are TGCGCCAGCAGCCAAGGGGTGGGCGCGAGAGAAAAACTGTTTTTT.